What follows are 13 T cell receptor beta chains derived from one specimen sequenced in a study of T cell responses to AZD1222 COVID-19 vaccine. Repertoires were generated with immunoSEQ multiplex PCR, while TCRdb's copy carries only in-frame clones and drops some. The data contain 70,000 to 95,000 clones, around nine tenths of them singletons. This specimen was peripheral blood, taken 28 days after the second AZD1222 dose. These receptors were collected from an adult who received the AZD1222 COVID-19 vaccine.

The chain uses TRBV11-3 and TRBJ2-7; the D gene could be TRBD1 or TRBD2 (5 bases each). V lost 5 bases and J 0 bases, leaving 11 bases between the germline ends. Looked up from germline, CDR1 is SGHNT and CDR2 is YENEEA. This CDR3 is built from 14 residues. The CDR3, as DNA: TGTGCCAGCAGCGTAAAGGGGAGCTCCTACGAGCAGTACTTC. It yields the protein CASSVKGSSYEQYF.

The chain is built from TRBV9 and TRBJ2-3, with D possibly TRBD2 on 5 matching bases. Germline CDR1 is SGDLS and CDR2 is YYNGEE. The V and J ends lost 0 bases and 5 bases respectively, with 16 bases between them. The CDR3 is 16 residues long. CDR3 nucleotides: TGTGCCAGCAGCGTAGGGGAGAGCGTCCACAGAGATACGCAGTATTTT. Its protein is CASSVGESVHRDTQYF.

This rearrangement joins TRBV7-8 to TRBJ2-5; 10 nucleotides align to TRBD2. Germline lookup yields CDR1 SGHVS and CDR2 FQNEAQ. The CDR3 consists of 17 residues. J was trimmed by 9 bases and V by 1 base; bases with no gene match: 14. CDR3 protein: CASSLGGVAGGRKAQYF. Here the CDR3 DNA reads TGTGCCAGCAGCTTAGGAGGAGTAGCGGGAGGCAGGAAGGCCCAGTACTTC.

Relative to its sample, this clone is medium-sized. This rearrangement joins TRBV4-2 to TRBJ2-5; 8 nucleotides line up with TRBD2. Unmatched junction bases numbered 6, after V lost 4 bases and J lost 2 bases. Germline V gives CDR1 LGHNA, CDR2 YNFKEQ. CDR3 size: 15 residues. This CDR3 is CASSRNREGQETQYF. The CDR3 DNA follows: TGTGCCAGCAGCCGAAACCGGGAGGGTCAAGAGACCCAGTACTTC.

CDR3 coding DNA: TGTGCCATCAGTGAACTAGCGGGAGGGGGGGATACGCAGTATTTT. The encoded protein is CAISELAGGGDTQYF. V gene TRBV10-3 combines with J gene TRBJ2-3; TRBD2 matches 13 bases. Losses at the gene ends were 3 bases for V and 6 bases for J; bases not matched to a gene: 3. The CDR3 covers 15 residues. CDR1 and CDR2 from the germline V gene are ENHRY and SYGVKD.

In this sample, this clone turned up once. This sequence joins TRBV6-4 and TRBJ1-1; 7 nucleotides line up with TRBD1. V lost 6 bases, J lost 1 base, and 8 bases stayed unmatched. Germline V gene data show CDR1 as MRHNA and CDR2 as SNTAGT. CDR3 length: 15 residues. In DNA form, the CDR3 reads TGTGCCAGCAGACCCAACAGGGGAAGGAACACTGAAGCTTTCTTT. This translates into CASRPNRGRNTEAFF.

The count of this clone is one. J is TRBJ2-7 and V is TRBV29-1; no clear D. This CDR3 contains 13 residues. CDR1 is SQVTM, CDR2 ANQGSEA, per germline. Trimming left V 2 bases short and J 0 bases short, with 8 bases between. For the CDR3, the DNA is TGCAGCGTTGAAATCGTGAGCTCCTACGAGCAGTACTTC. Protein product: CSVEIVSSYEQYF.

The rearrangement links TRBV18 to TRBJ2-3, with 8 bases lining up with TRBD1. The germline V gene has CDR1 KGHSH and CDR2 LQKENI. This CDR3 is 15 amino acids long. V gave up 3 bases and J gave up 4 bases; unmatched junction bases: 6. This chain's CDR3 is CASSPQAGGPDTQYF. CDR3 DNA sequence: TGTGCCAGCTCACCTCAGGCAGGGGGCCCAGATACGCAGTATTTT.

The V gene is TRBV4-2, the J gene TRBJ2-5; 11 positions agree with TRBD2. The junction had 9 bases not matched to a gene; V was cut back by 3 bases and J by 3 bases. The CDR3 has 17 amino acids. CDR1 and CDR2 from the germline V gene are LGHNA and YNFKEQ. The CDR3 loop reads CASSHQPSTSGKETQYF. The CDR3 DNA follows: TGTGCCAGCAGCCACCAACCTTCGACTAGCGGGAAAGAGACCCAGTACTTC.

The chain is built from TRBV4-3 and TRBJ1-1; 8 bases map to TRBD1. V was clipped by 0 bases and J by 0 bases; unmatched bases: 6. CDR1 and CDR2 from the germline V gene are LGHNA and YSLEER. The CDR3 runs to 17 residues. CDR3 nucleotide sequence: TGCGCCAGCAGCCAAGATCCGAACAGGGGGATGAACACTGAAGCTTTCTTT. This translates into CASSQDPNRGMNTEAFF.

CDR3: CASSVLADEQFF. CDR3 in DNA: TGTGCCAGCAGCGTACTAGCGGATGAGCAGTTCTTC. The chain joins TRBV9 to TRBJ2-1; TRBD2 aligns across 7 bases. Germline values: CDR1 SGDLS, CDR2 YYNGEE. The CDR3 contains 12 residues. With 1 base clipped from V and 8 bases from J, the junction kept 0 bases outside the gene matches.

V and J are TRBV11-2 and TRBJ1-2; tentative D call: TRBD1 (5 bases). Trimming stripped 3 bases from V and 4 bases from J, with 15 bases between. Germline CDR1 reads SGHAT; CDR2 reads FQNNGV. CDR3 length: 15 amino acids. CDR3 sequence reads: CASSLVQGVPYGYTF. Written as DNA, the CDR3 is TGTGCCAGCAGCTTGGTCCAGGGAGTTCCCTATGGCTACACCTTC.

The chain uses TRBV6-5 and TRBJ1-5, with D unresolved. V lost 6 bases, J lost 0 bases, and 9 bases lay in between. Germline values: CDR1 MNHEY, CDR2 SVGAGI. The CDR3 runs 14 residues. The CDR3 DNA is TGTGCCAGCAGAGATATCCGTAGCAATCAGCCCCAGCATTTT. Translating it yields CASRDIRSNQPQHF.